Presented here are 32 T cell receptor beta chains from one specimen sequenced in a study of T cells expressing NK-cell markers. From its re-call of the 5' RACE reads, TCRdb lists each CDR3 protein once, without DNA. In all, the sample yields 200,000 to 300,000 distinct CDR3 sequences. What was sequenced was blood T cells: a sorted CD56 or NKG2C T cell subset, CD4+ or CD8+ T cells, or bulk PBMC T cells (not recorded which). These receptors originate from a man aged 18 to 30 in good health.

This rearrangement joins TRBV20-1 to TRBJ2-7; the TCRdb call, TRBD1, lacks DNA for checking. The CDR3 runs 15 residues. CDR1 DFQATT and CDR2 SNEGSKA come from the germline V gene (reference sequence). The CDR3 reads CSASQRDHYSYEQYF.

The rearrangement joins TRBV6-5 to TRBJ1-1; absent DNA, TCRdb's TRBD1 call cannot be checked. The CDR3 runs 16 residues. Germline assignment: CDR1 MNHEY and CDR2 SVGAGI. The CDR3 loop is CASSYSGQGLNTEAFF.

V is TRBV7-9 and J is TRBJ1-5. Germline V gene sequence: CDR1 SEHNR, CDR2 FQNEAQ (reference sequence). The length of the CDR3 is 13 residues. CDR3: CASSLEAYQPQHF. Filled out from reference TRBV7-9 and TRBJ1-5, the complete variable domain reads DTGVSQNPRHKITKRGQNVTFRCDPISEHNRLYWYRQTLGQGPEFLTYFQNEAQLEKSRLLSDRFSAERPKGSFSTLEIQRTEQGDSAMYLCASSLEAYQPQHFGDGTRLSIL.

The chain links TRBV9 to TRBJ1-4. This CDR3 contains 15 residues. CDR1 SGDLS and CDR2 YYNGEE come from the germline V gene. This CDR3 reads CASSVRGATNEKLFF.

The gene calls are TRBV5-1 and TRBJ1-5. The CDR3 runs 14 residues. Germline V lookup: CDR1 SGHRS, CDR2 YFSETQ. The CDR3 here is CASSLENSNQPQHF. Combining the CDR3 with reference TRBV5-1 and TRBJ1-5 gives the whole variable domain KAGVTQTPRYLIKTRGQQVTLSCSPISGHRSVSWYQQTPGQGLQFLFEYFSETQRNKGNFPGRFSGRQFSNSRSEMNVSTLELGDSALYLCASSLENSNQPQHFGDGTRLSIL.

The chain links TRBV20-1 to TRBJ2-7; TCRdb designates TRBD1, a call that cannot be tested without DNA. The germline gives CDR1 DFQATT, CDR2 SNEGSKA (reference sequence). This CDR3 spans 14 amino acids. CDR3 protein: CSASEPTGMYEQYF.

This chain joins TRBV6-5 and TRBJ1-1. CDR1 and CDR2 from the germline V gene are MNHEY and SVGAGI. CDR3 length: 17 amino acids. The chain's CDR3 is CASSYARQATRNTGAFF.

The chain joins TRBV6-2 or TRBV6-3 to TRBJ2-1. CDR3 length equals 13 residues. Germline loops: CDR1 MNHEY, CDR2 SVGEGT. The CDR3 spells CATGKSSYNEQFF.

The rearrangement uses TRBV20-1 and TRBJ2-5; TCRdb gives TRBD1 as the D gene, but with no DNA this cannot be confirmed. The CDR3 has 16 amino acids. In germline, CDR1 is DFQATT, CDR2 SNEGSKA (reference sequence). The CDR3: CSARDWGSRSTETQYF.

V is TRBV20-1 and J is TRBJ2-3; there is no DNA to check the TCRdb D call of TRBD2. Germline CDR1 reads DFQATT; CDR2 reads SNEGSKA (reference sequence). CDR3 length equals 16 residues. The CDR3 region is CSAAGVRRRATDTQYF.

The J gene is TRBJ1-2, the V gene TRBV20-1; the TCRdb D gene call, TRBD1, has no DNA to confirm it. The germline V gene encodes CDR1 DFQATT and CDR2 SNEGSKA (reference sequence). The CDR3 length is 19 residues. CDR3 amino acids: CSASGGGGGGDRAGYGYTF.

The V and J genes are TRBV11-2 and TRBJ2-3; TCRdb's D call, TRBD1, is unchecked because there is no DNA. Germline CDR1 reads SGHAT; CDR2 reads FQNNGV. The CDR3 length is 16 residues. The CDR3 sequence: CASSLELGRSTDTQYF.

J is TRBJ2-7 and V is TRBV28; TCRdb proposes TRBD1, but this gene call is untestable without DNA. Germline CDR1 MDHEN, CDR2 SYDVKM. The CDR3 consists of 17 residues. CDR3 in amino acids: CASSSIPTGAIGYEQYF.

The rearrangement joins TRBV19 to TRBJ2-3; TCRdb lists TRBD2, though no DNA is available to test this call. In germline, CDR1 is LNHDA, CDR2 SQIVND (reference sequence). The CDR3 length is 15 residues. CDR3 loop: CASSRGSGAADTQYF.

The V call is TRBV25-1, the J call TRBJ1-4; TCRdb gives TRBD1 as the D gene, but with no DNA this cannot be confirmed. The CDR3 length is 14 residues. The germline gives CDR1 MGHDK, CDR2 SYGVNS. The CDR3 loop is CASSDNQGKEKLFF.

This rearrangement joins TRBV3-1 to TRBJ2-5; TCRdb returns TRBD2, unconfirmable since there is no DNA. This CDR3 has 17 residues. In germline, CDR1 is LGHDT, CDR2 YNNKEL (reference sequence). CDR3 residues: CASSQEVRLATWETQYF.

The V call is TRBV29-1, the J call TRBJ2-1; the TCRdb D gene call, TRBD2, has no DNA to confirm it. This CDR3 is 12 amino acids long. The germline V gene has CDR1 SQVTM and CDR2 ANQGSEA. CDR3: CSVAAGRNEQFF.

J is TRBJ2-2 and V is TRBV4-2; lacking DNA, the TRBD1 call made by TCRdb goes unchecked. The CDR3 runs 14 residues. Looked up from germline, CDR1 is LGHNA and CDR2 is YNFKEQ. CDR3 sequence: CASSQDRGGGELFF.

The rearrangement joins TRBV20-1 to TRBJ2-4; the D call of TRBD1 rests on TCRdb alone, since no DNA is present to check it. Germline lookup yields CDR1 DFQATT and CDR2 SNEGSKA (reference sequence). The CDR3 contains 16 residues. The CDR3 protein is CSATKRQGISKNIQYF.

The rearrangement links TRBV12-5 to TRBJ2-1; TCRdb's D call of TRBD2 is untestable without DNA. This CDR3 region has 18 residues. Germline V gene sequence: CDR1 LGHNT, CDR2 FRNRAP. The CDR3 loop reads CASGFQPTSGRSYNEQFF.

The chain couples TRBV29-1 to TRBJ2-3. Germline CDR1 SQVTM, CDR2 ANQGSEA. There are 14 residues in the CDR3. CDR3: CSVAWAGFTDTQYF.

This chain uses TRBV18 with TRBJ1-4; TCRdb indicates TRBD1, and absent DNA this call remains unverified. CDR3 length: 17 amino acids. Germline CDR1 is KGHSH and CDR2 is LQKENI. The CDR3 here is CASSPPPGTQVNEKLFF.

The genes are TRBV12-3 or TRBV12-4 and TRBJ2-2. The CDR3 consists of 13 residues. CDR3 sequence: CASRDVEPGELFF.

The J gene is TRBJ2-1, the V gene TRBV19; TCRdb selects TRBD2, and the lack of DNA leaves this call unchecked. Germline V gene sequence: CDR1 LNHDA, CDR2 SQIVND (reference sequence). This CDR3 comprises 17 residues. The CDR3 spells CASSSSGTSGYYNEQFF. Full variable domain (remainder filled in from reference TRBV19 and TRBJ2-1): DGGITQSPKYLFRKEGQNVTLSCEQNLNHDAMYWYRQDPGQGLRLIYYSQIVNDFQKGDIAEGYSVSREKKESFPLTVTSAQKNPTAFYLCASSSSGTSGYYNEQFFGPGTRLTVL.

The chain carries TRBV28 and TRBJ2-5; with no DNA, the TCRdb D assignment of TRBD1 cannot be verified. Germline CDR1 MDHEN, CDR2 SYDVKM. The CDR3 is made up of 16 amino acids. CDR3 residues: CASSLSGTSSRETQYF.

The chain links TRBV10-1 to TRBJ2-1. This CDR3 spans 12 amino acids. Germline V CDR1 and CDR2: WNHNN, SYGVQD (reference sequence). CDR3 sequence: CASSPRRLDLFF.

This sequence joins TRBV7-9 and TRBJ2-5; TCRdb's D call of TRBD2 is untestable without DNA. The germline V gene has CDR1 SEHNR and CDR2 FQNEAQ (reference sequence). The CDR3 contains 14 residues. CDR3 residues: CASSLGTSKETQYF.

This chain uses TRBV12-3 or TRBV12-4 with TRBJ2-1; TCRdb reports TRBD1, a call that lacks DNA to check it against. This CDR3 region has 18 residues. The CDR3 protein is CASSWTGWGRTSYNEQFF.

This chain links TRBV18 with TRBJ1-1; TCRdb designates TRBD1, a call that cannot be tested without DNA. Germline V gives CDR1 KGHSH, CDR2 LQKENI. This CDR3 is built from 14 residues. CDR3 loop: CASSLGQDLKEAFF.

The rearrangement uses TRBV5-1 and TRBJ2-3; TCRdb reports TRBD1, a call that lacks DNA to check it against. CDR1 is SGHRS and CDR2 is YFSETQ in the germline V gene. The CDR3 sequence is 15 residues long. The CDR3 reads CASSPGDRIGYAQYF.

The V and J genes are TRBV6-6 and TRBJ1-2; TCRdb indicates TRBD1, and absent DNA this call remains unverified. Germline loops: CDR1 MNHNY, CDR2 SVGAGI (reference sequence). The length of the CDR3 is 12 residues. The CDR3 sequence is CASRVGGDGYTF.

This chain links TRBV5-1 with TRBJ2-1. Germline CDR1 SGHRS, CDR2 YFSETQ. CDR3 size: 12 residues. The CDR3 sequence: CASSSGLERNFF.